This T cell receptor (beta chain) originates from a study of graft-versus-host responses after intestinal transplantation. Study-level background: For 3 to 4 years after anti-thymocyte globulin induction, all recipients took tacrolimus and steroids.

With respect to this clone: The antigen is unknown.

The protocol was immunoSEQ multiplex PCR, while the TCRdb copy is restricted to in-frame clones and leaves out a portion. This sample yields approximately 120,000 clones, of which roughly nine tenths are seen a single time; around 0.15% belongs to the top ten. This CDR3 has 14 residues. The V gene end was trimmed by 2 bases and the J gene end by 7 bases; junction bases not matched to a gene: 5. Germline assignment: CDR1 LNHDA and CDR2 SQIVND (reference sequence). The sequence derives from a human donor who received an intestinal transplant. The chain joins TRBV19 to TRBJ1-1, with TRBD1 identical over 9 bases. Source: unstimulated CD4+ T cells sorted from spleen or lymph node cells, taken before intestinal transplant. DNA of the CDR3: TGTGCCAGTAGTATACTACAGGGGGCAGATGAAGCTTTCTTT. Protein sequence: CASSILQGADEAFF.